This TCR beta chain was recorded in a study of blood T cells in healthy people across ages. Study findings and constraints: PBMC samples, being unsorted, prevented any conclusive comparison of naive and antigen-experienced cells. Researchers judged that diversity estimates from one million T cells fell short of true values.

PCR was performed a second time for about 7 to 12 cycles using a sample-barcoded 5' primer and a J-beta primer mix. TCRdb re-derived calls from the 5' RACE reads in MiXCR, one entry per CDR3 protein. The repertoire holds some 850,000 distinct CDR3 sequences, with around 24% as singletons. With regard to this clonotype: Its antigen is undetermined.

Germline CDR1 reads LGHDT; CDR2 reads YNNKEL (reference sequence). Deletions cut 1 base from V and 9 bases from J, with 10 bases between. This CDR3 comprises 13 residues. Another study also made use of these data, one on T cells of mothers and their children.

The source material was blood. The clonotype originates from a boy under 18 in good health. V and J are TRBV3-1 and TRBJ2-1, with TRBD2 as a possible D gene (6 bases). CDR3 sequence: CASSQGGEREQFF. The DNA of the CDR3 is TGTGCCAGCAGCCAAGGGGGGGAACGTGAGCAGTTCTTC.